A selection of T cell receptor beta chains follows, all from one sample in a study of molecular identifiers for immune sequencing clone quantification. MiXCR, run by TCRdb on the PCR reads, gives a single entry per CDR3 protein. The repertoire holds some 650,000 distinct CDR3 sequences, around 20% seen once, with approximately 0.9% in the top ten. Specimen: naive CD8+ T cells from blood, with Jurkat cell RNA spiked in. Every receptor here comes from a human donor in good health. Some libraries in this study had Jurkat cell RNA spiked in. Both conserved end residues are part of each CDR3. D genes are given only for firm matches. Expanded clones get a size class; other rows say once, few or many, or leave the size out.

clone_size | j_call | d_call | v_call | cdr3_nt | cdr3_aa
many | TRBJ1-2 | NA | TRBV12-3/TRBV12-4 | TGTGCCAGCAGACGGATATTCCCGGGGCCTAACTATGGCTACACCTTC | CASRRIFPGPNYGYTF
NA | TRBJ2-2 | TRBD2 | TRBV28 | TGTGCCAGCAGTTTATTCCTAGCGGGAGGTAGCACCGGGGAGCTGTTTTTT | CASSLFLAGGSTGELFF
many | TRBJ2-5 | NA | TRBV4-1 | TGCGCCAGCAGCCACGGCGGGGACCCGGCGACCCAGTACTTC | CASSHGGDPATQYF
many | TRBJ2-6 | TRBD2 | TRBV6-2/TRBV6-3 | TGTGCCAGCAGTTACGAGGGAGGGCCGTCTGGGGCCAACGTCCTGACTTTC | CASSYEGGPSGANVLTF
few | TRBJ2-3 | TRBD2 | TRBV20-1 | TGCAGTGCTAGAGATCAGCGGGAGGCTACAGATACGCAGTATTTT | CSARDQREATDTQYF
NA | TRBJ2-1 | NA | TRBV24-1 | TGTGCCACCAGCGCGGACGACAACAATGAGCAGTTCTTC | CATSADDNNEQFF
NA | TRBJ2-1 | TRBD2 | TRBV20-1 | TGCAGTGCTAGAGATGGCGGACTAGCGTGGCATGAGCAGTTCTTC | CSARDGGLAWHEQFF
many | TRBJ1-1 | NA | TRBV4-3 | TGCGCCAGCAGCCAAGATATTTGGCCGAACACTGAAGCTTTCTTT | CASSQDIWPNTEAFF
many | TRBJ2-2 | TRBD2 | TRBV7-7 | TGTGCCAGCAGCTTGGGACTAGCGGCCACCGGGGAGCTGTTTTTT | CASSLGLAATGELFF
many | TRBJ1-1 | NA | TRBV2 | TGTGCCAGCCATGGAGACTCGAACACTGAAGCTTTCTTT | CASHGDSNTEAFF
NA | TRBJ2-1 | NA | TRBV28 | TGTGCCAGCAGTTATAGCGCGCAAGATCAGTTCTTC | CASSYSAQDQFF
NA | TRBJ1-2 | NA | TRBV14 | TGTGCCAGCAGCCAGTCTCCAGGGGATGGCTACACCTTC | CASSQSPGDGYTF
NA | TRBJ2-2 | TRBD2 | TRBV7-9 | TGTGCCAGCAGCCCACCAGCGGGAGTGGCCGGGGAGCTGTTTTTT | CASSPPAGVAGELFF
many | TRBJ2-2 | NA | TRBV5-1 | TGCGCCAGCAGCTTGGTTTCACCCACCACCGGGGAGCTGTTTTTT | CASSLVSPTTGELFF
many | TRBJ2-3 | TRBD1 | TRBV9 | TGTGCCAGCAGCGTATGGGACAGAAGCACAGATACGCAGTATTTT | CASSVWDRSTDTQYF
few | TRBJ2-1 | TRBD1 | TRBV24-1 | TGTGCCACCAGTGGAGGGACAGGGTGGGATGAGCAGTTCTTC | CATSGGTGWDEQFF
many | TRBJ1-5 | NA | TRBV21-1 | TGTGCCAGCAGCAAAGTTGTACAGGGAACCGCTAGCAATCAGCCCCAGCATTTT | CASSKVVQGTASNQPQHF
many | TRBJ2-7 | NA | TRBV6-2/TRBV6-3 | TGTGCCAGCAGCACAGACACCTCCTACGAGCAGTACTTC | CASSTDTSYEQYF
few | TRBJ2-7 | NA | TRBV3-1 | TGTGCCAGCAGCCGTAGTACCCGACCTCCCGGATACAACTACGAGCAGTACTTC | CASSRSTRPPGYNYEQYF